These 7 T cell receptor beta chains were sequenced from one sample in a study of blood T cell repertoires in COVID-19. TCRdb keeps only in-frame clones here, not all; method: immunoSEQ multiplex PCR. The data contain more than 250,000 clones, roughly nine tenths of them seen just once; the ten biggest clones take up less than 6%. The source material was PBMCs or T cells enriched from blood (not recorded which). Every receptor here comes from a woman aged 25 to 45 who had recovered from COVID-19.

The rearrangement uses TRBV9 and TRBJ1-1; no reliable D call. Germline CDR1 reads SGDLS; CDR2 reads YYNGEE. The CDR3 spans 14 residues. V was trimmed by 0 bases and J by 1 base, leaving 7 bases between them. DNA of the CDR3: TGTGCCAGCAGCGTAGAGTTGAGGAACACTGAAGCTTTCTTT. Translation gives CASSVELRNTEAFF.

This clone was counted only a few times. This chain joins TRBV10-3 and TRBJ2-3; weak D call: TRBD2 (5 bases). Germline V CDR1 and CDR2: ENHRY, SYGVKD. There are 11 residues in the CDR3. Trimming cost V 10 bases and J 6 bases, with 11 bases left between them. In DNA, the CDR3 is TGTGCCACCTCCGAGGGCGATACGCAGTATTTT. Translating it yields CATSEGDTQYF.

V and J are TRBV19 and TRBJ2-2; D may be TRBD2 (5 bases). The CDR3 has 15 residues. V was clipped by 7 bases and J by 2 bases, with 14 bases between them. CDR1 and CDR2 from the germline V gene are LNHDA and SQIVND (reference sequence). The CDR3 here is CASTEVRANTGELFF. In DNA, the CDR3 is TGTGCCAGTACGGAGGTCAGAGCAAACACCGGGGAGCTGTTTTTT.

The chain employs TRBV30 and TRBJ2-5; 7 bases map to TRBD2. Germline V lookup: CDR1 GTSNPN, CDR2 SVGIG (reference sequence). The CDR3 loop spans 13 amino acids. J lost 4 bases, V lost 4 bases, and 6 bases had no gene match. This CDR3 reads CAWNKAGRETQYF. The CDR3 nucleotides read TGTGCCTGGAATAAAGCGGGGAGAGAGACCCAGTACTTC.

The rearrangement uses TRBV6-5 and TRBJ1-4; 10 bases are shared with TRBD1. The V and J ends lost 4 bases and 7 bases, in that order; junction bases with no gene match: 6. This CDR3 is 15 amino acids long. Germline CDR1 is MNHEY and CDR2 is SVGAGI. The CDR3 spells CASSSWTGGREKLFF. The CDR3 DNA sequence: TGTGCCAGCAGTTCTTGGACAGGGGGGCGTGAAAAACTGTTTTTT.

The chain carries TRBV5-4 and TRBJ1-2; D is possibly TRBD1 (5 bases). The V gene's germline CDR1 is SGHNT and CDR2 YYREEE (reference sequence). CDR3 length: 12 residues. V lost 4 bases to trimming and J lost 2 bases, with 6 bases between them. This chain's CDR3 is CASSQGNYGYTF. CDR3 nucleotide sequence: TGTGCCAGCAGCCAGGGCAACTATGGCTACACCTTC.

The chain recombines TRBV27 with TRBJ1-4; 7 bases map to TRBD1. With V trimmed by 6 bases and J by 5 bases, 15 bases remained unmatched. This CDR3 contains 17 residues. The germline V gene encodes CDR1 MNHEY and CDR2 SMNVEV (reference sequence). The CDR3, as DNA: TGTGCCAGCAGGCAGTTAGGACCACAGGGGTGGAATGAAAAACTGTTTTTT. The encoded protein is CASRQLGPQGWNEKLFF.